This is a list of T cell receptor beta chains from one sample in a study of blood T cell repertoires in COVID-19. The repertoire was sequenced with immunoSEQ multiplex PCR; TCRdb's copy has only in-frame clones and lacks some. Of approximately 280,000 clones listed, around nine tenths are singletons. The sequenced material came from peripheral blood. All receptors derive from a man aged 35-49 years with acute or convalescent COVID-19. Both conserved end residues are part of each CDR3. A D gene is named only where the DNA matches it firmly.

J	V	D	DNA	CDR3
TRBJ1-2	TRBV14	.	TGTGCCAGCAGCCCGGGGACTCACTATGGCTACACCTTC	CASSPGTHYGYTF
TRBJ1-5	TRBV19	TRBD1	TGTGCCAGTAGTATAACAGGGGGCAATCAGCCCCAGCATTTT	CASSITGGNQPQHF
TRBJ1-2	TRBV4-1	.	TGCGCCAGCAGCCAAGTCTCCAGGGATATTGGCTACACCTTC	CASSQVSRDIGYTF
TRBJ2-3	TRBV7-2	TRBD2	TGTGCCAGCAGCTCCGCTGGGGGGGTTCAGGATACGCAGTATTTT	CASSSAGGVQDTQYF
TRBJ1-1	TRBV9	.	TGTGCCAGCAGCGTAGACCTGAGTACTGAAGCTTTCTTT	CASSVDLSTEAFF
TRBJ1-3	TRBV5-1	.	TGCGCCAGCAGCTTACAGGGTCAGGGTGGAAACACCATATATTTT	CASSLQGQGGNTIYF
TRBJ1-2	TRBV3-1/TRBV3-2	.	TGTGCCAGCAGCCAAGGTGCGGCCTCTGCGGCTGGCTACACCTTC	CASSQGAASAAGYTF
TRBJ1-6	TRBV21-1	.	TGTGCCAGCAGCAAGACAGGGGCGAATAATTCACCCCTCCACTTT	CASSKTGANNSPLHF
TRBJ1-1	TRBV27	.	TGTGCCAGCAGTATCCCAGGGGCTACTGAAGCTTTCTTT	CASSIPGATEAFF
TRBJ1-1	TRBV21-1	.	TGTGCCAGCAGCAAATCAAATGGAGGTACCATGAACACTGAAGCTTTCTTT	CASSKSNGGTMNTEAFF
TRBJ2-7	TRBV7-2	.	TGTGCCAGCAGCTCAATCCGACCGGAGGGGGAGCAGTACTTC	CASSSIRPEGEQYF
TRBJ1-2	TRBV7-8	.	TGTGCCAGCAGCTCTACCCCACCCGATAGCTATGGCTACACCTTC	CASSSTPPDSYGYTF
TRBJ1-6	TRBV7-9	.	TGTGCCAGCAGCTCCAGGACAGCCTTCTATAATTCACCCCTCCACTTT	CASSSRTAFYNSPLHF
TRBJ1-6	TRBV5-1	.	TGCGCCAGCAGGAGGGAACCCCAGTCTAATTCACCCCTCCACTTT	CASRREPQSNSPLHF
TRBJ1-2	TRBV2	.	TGTGCCAGCAGTAAACAGGGAGTGGATGGCTACACCTTC	CASSKQGVDGYTF
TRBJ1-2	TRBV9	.	TGTGCCAGCAGCGTAGAGGCGGACTATGGCTACACCTTC	CASSVEADYGYTF
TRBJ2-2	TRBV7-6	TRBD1	TGTGCCAGCAGCCTCCGACAGGGTAACACCGGGGAGCTGTTTTTT	CASSLRQGNTGELFF